This TCR beta chain appears in the sequencing data of a study of cytomegalovirus exposure and HLA in healthy donors. Overall study: Caucasian-associated ancestry cluster membership applied to 75% to 85% of approximately 400 genotyped donors. General study points: As was reported, the HLA-A and HLA-B alleles of most subjects were accurately predicted from TCR beta sequences. According to an earlier analysis, most TCR beta V segments yielded productive rearrangements about 87% or about 30% of the time.

PCR employed 60 Vbeta and 13 Jbeta primers. Some clones are missing from TCRdb's copy, which holds only in-frame ones; the method was immunoSEQ multiplex PCR. The sample shows roughly 190,000 clones, 75% to 90% of them seen only once. Note on this clone: Antigen specificity is unknown.

CDR1 and CDR2 from the germline V gene are SGHRS and YFSETQ. V shed 4 bases, J shed 4 bases, and the junction held 8 bases outside the gene matches. This CDR3 comprises 16 residues. The TCR originated in a man aged 40-55 years in good health and CMV-seropositive. V gene TRBV5-1 combines with J gene TRBJ1-5; 10 bases map to TRBD1. Sample: PBMCs. CDR3 DNA: TGCGCCAGCAGCCCAGCCGGACAGGGGGGAAATCAGCCCCAGCATTTT. Amino acid sequence: CASSPAGQGGNQPQHF.